A selection of T cell receptor beta chains follows, all from one sample in a study of T-cell reconstitution after alpha-beta-depleted transplantation in children. TCRdb independently ran MiXCR on the PCR reads; one entry per CDR3 protein. The sample has a few hundred thousand distinct CDR3 sequences, approximately 9.7% seen once. The sample in question was PBMCs from the stem cell graft donor, obtained from the stem cell graft. These receptors were taken from a human donor who donated a stem cell graft to a child with SCID. Each CDR3 is given with its conserved first and last residue. D genes are given only for firm matches. Not every row has a clone size; where given, it reads once, few, many or a size class.

J: TRBJ2-1
D: TRBD2
V: TRBV4-2
size: many
DNA: TGTGCCAGCAGCGAAGTAAGCGGGGACAATGAGCAGTTCTTC
CDR3: CASSEVSGDNEQFF

J: TRBJ2-3
D: .
V: TRBV5-1
size: many
DNA: TGCGCCAGCAGCTTAAGCCCTCCGACTAGAAGGGGTTTCACAGATACGCAGTATTTT
CDR3: CASSLSPPTRRGFTDTQYF

J: TRBJ1-1
D: .
V: TRBV20-1
size: many
DNA: TGCAGTGCTAGAGTTACCCTGAACACTGAAGCTTTCTTT
CDR3: CSARVTLNTEAFF

J: TRBJ2-2
D: .
V: TRBV11-2
size: many
DNA: TGTGCCAGCAGCTCAGGACATGGGGACACCGGGGAGCTGTTTTTT
CDR3: CASSSGHGDTGELFF

J: TRBJ2-2
D: .
V: TRBV20-1
size: many
DNA: TGCAGTGCTAGGGGTGGGTTCACCGGGGAGCTGTTTTTT
CDR3: CSARGGFTGELFF

J: TRBJ1-2
D: .
V: TRBV25-1
size: .
DNA: TGTGCCAGCAGTTCCTCCATTCGGGCAGGCATATATGGCTACACCTTC
CDR3: CASSSSIRAGIYGYTF

J: TRBJ2-2
D: .
V: TRBV6-2/TRBV6-3
size: many
DNA: TGTGCCAGCAGTGCCGGACAGCACACCGGGGAGCTGTTTTTT
CDR3: CASSAGQHTGELFF

J: TRBJ2-5
D: .
V: TRBV4-1
size: many
DNA: TGCGCCAGCAGCCATCCGGGACACATAGAGACCCAGTACTTC
CDR3: CASSHPGHIETQYF

J: TRBJ2-7
D: .
V: TRBV7-2
size: few
DNA: TGTGCCAGCAGCTTGCCCGCACAGGGAGGAAGCTCCTACGAGCAGTACTTC
CDR3: CASSLPAQGGSSYEQYF

J: TRBJ2-7
D: .
V: TRBV5-1
size: many
DNA: TGCGCCAGCAGCCTTGAGGGGGCCTACGAGCAGTACTTC
CDR3: CASSLEGAYEQYF

J: TRBJ1-2
D: .
V: TRBV11-1
size: many
DNA: TGTGCCAGCAGCTTAGTTGCAGGGGAGGCTTCTTCGGGCCCCTCTAACTATGGCTACACCTTC
CDR3: CASSLVAGEASSGPSNYGYTF

J: TRBJ2-7
D: .
V: TRBV20-1
size: many
DNA: TGCAGTGCTAGATCGCGGGGGCCTCAAAATCCCTCCTTAGATCAAGAGCAGTACTTC
CDR3: CSARSRGPQNPSLDQEQYF

J: TRBJ1-2
D: .
V: TRBV21-1
size: .
DNA: TGTGCCAGCGACAAAAAGGGTGTCTTC
CDR3: CASDKKGVF

J: TRBJ2-2
D: .
V: TRBV3-1
size: many
DNA: TGTGCCAGCAGCCAAGAAACGTCGAACACCGGGGAGCTGTTTTTT
CDR3: CASSQETSNTGELFF

J: TRBJ2-5
D: .
V: TRBV20-1
size: many
DNA: TGCAGTGCATCTGGGACCCAAGAGACCCAGTACTTC
CDR3: CSASGTQETQYF

J: TRBJ1-1
D: .
V: TRBV5-1
size: .
DNA: TGCGCCAGCAGCTTGGGGGATTTTGACATGCGGCAGAGGAACACCGAAGCTTTCTTT
CDR3: CASSLGDFDMRQRNTEAFF

J: TRBJ1-5
D: .
V: TRBV18
size: .
DNA: TGTGCCAGCTCATCAACGGGAACGACCGGCAGCAATCAGCCCCAGCATTTT
CDR3: CASSSTGTTGSNQPQHF

J: TRBJ2-3
D: TRBD1
V: TRBV5-1
size: few
DNA: TGCGCCAGCAGCTGGAAGCAGGGGGCAACAGATACGCAGTATTTT
CDR3: CASSWKQGATDTQYF

J: TRBJ1-2
D: .
V: TRBV5-1
size: many
DNA: TGCGCCAGCAGCTCCTCCTTCGGTGGCTACACCTTC
CDR3: CASSSSFGGYTF

J: TRBJ1-5
D: .
V: TRBV20-1
size: .
DNA: TGCAGTGCTAGGGGGACTGACTATCAGCCCCAACATTTT
CDR3: CSARGTDYQPQHF

J: TRBJ2-3
D: .
V: TRBV2
size: many
DNA: TGTGCCAGCAGTACCCCGGGACCCAGCACAGATACGCAGTATTTT
CDR3: CASSTPGPSTDTQYF

J: TRBJ2-7
D: TRBD1
V: TRBV6-5
size: many
DNA: TGTGCCAGCAGTTACTCCCCGGGACAGGGGGCGGAGGCCTACGAGCAGTACTTC
CDR3: CASSYSPGQGAEAYEQYF

J: TRBJ2-1
D: .
V: TRBV12-3/TRBV12-4
size: many
DNA: TGTGCCAGCAGTTTAGGGGGTAGCCACTCCTACAATGAGCAGTTCTTC
CDR3: CASSLGGSHSYNEQFF

J: TRBJ1-2
D: .
V: TRBV6-2/TRBV6-3
size: many
DNA: TGTGCCAGCACCTACGGAGGGGTCGGCGGCTACACCTTC
CDR3: CASTYGGVGGYTF

J: TRBJ2-3
D: .
V: TRBV5-1
size: many
DNA: TGCGCCAGCAGCTTGGCCGGCAGGGAAGGAGATACGCAGTATTTT
CDR3: CASSLAGREGDTQYF

J: TRBJ2-3
D: TRBD2
V: TRBV27
size: many
DNA: TGTGCCAGCAGTTTCGCTAGCGGGGGCCTCCCCCAGTATTTT
CDR3: CASSFASGGLPQYF

J: TRBJ2-3
D: .
V: TRBV20-1
size: many
DNA: TGCAGTGCTAGAGAGGCGGGGAGGGGGACAGATACGCAGTATTTT
CDR3: CSAREAGRGTDTQYF

J: TRBJ2-1
D: TRBD2
V: TRBV5-1
size: many
DNA: TGCGCCAGCAGCTTGATCCCTAGCGGGGTGTCCGATGAGCAGTTCTTC
CDR3: CASSLIPSGVSDEQFF

J: TRBJ2-3
D: TRBD2
V: TRBV20-1
size: many
DNA: TGCAGTCCCCTGGGTAGCGGGGGGGCGAATACGCAGTATTTT
CDR3: CSPLGSGGANTQYF

J: TRBJ1-2
D: .
V: TRBV5-1
size: .
DNA: TGCGCCAGCAGCTACAACAGGGTAGATGGCTACACCTTC
CDR3: CASSYNRVDGYTF

J: TRBJ1-2
D: .
V: TRBV7-2
size: many
DNA: TGTGCCAGCAGCTACCCAACAGTGGTTTGGGATGCGACCGGACAGATCAACTATGGCTACACCTTC
CDR3: CASSYPTVVWDATGQINYGYTF

J: TRBJ1-1
D: .
V: TRBV5-1
size: many
DNA: TGCGCCAGCAGCGAACAGGGCGGGAGCACTGAAGCTTTCTTT
CDR3: CASSEQGGSTEAFF

J: TRBJ1-4
D: .
V: TRBV5-1
size: many
DNA: TGCGCCAGCAGCTTGCTCACAACTAATGAAAAACTGTTTTTT
CDR3: CASSLLTTNEKLFF

J: TRBJ2-7
D: .
V: TRBV5-1
size: many
DNA: TGCGCCAGCAGCTTGAGCGTCAGATCCTACGAGCAGTACTTC
CDR3: CASSLSVRSYEQYF

J: TRBJ2-2
D: .
V: TRBV7-9
size: many
DNA: TGTGCCAGCAGCTTAAGTGGATCGGGGCCTAACACCGGGGAGCTGTTTTTT
CDR3: CASSLSGSGPNTGELFF

J: TRBJ2-1
D: TRBD2
V: TRBV20-1
size: many
DNA: TGCAGTGCTTCGACTAGCGGGGGGTACTCCTACAATGAGCAGTTCTTC
CDR3: CSASTSGGYSYNEQFF

J: TRBJ2-3
D: .
V: TRBV7-9
size: many
DNA: TGTGCCAGCAGCCCTCGGACAGCTAGCACAGATACGCAGTATTTT
CDR3: CASSPRTASTDTQYF

J: TRBJ1-2
D: TRBD1
V: TRBV7-8
size: many
DNA: TGTGCCAGCAGCGAAGGACAGGGAGGAAATAGCTATGGCTACACCTTC
CDR3: CASSEGQGGNSYGYTF

J: TRBJ1-1
D: .
V: TRBV7-8
size: many
DNA: TGTGCCAGCAGCTTAAGGGGAGGGAATATGAACACTGAAGCTTTCTTT
CDR3: CASSLRGGNMNTEAFF

J: TRBJ2-5
D: .
V: TRBV9
size: few
DNA: TGTGCCAGCAGCGTAGGGTCAGGGCCCGGGGACCAGTACTTC
CDR3: CASSVGSGPGDQYF

J: TRBJ2-3
D: TRBD2
V: TRBV9
size: many
DNA: TGTGCCAGCAACCCTGGCGGGGGGCTCGGAGATACGCAGTATTTT
CDR3: CASNPGGGLGDTQYF